This T cell receptor (beta chain) appears in the sequencing data of a study of CD8 T cells in ankylosing spondylitis. Generation of TCR beta libraries employed quantitative 5'-RACE incorporating molecular barcodes. TCRdb itself ran the 5' RACE reads through MiXCR, one entry per CDR3 protein. The table records some 130,000 distinct CDR3 sequences, approximately 7.3% of them present only once. The CDR3 length is 13 residues. V lost 0 bases, J lost 10 bases, and 10 bases lay in between. Germline V gives CDR1 LGHNA, CDR2 YSLEER. Sequencing used blood, either unsorted or a sorted T cell fraction (not recorded which). The TCR comes from a female donor with ankylosing spondylitis or in good health (not recorded which). The J gene is TRBJ2-1, the V gene TRBV4-3, with D maybe TRBD2 (5 bases). The DNA for the CDR3 is TGCGCCAGCAGCCAAGATGGAGGAGACGAGCAGTTCTTC. Translating gives CASSQDGGDEQFF.